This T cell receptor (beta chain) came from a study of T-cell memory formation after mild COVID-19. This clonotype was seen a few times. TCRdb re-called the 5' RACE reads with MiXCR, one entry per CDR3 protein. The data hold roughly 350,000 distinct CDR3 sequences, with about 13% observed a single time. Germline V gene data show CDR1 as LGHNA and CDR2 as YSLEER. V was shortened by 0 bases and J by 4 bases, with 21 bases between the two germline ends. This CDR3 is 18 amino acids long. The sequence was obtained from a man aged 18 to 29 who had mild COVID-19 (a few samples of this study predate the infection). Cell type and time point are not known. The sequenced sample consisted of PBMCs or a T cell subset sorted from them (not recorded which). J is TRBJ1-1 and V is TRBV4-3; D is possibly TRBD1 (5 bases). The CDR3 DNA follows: TGCGCCAGCAGCCAAGACCAGGGAAGCGGTCGGGGGGGCACTGAAGCTTTCTTT. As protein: CASSQDQGSGRGGTEAFF.